The 3 T cell receptor beta chains given below trace back to one sample, sequenced in a study of OX40 agonist ivuxolimab in advanced cancers. Sequencing was performed with immunoSEQ multiplex PCR; in TCRdb, only in-frame clones are kept and a portion is missing. The sample has around 62,000 clones, approximately 80% seen once. Sample: CD4+ or CD8+ T cells sorted from blood, taken in a trial of the OX40 agonist ivuxolimab. The receptor set was obtained from an adult with an advanced solid tumor such as melanoma, head and neck, liver or kidney cancer.

The gene calls are TRBV5-1 and TRBJ2-3; D remains ambiguous. Germline CDR1 reads SGHRS; CDR2 reads YFSETQ. The CDR3 has 14 residues. V lost 2 bases and J 3 bases, leaving 10 bases between the germline ends. The CDR3 protein is CASSFFFVTDTQYF. The CDR3 nucleotides are TGCGCCAGCAGCTTTTTCTTCGTAACAGATACGCAGTATTTT.

The chain uses TRBV19 and TRBJ1-5; D is unresolved. CDR3 length: 18 residues. V lost 6 bases and J 5 bases, leaving 26 bases between the germline ends. Germline CDR1 reads LNHDA; CDR2 reads SQIVND (reference sequence). In DNA, the CDR3 is TGTGCCAGTAGCTCGCCTCCCATCGGGTCATGGCGCGATCAGCCCCAGCATTTT. This translates into CASSSPPIGSWRDQPQHF.

The rearrangement joins TRBV6-1 to TRBJ2-5; the D is unclear. The CDR3 extends over 13 amino acids. Germline-derived CDR1 and CDR2 are MNHNS and SASEGT. Trimming removed 1 base from V and 0 bases from J, with 3 bases in between. The CDR3 region is CASSEEDQETQYF. CDR3 nucleotides: TGTGCCAGCAGTGAAGAGGACCAAGAGACCCAGTACTTC.